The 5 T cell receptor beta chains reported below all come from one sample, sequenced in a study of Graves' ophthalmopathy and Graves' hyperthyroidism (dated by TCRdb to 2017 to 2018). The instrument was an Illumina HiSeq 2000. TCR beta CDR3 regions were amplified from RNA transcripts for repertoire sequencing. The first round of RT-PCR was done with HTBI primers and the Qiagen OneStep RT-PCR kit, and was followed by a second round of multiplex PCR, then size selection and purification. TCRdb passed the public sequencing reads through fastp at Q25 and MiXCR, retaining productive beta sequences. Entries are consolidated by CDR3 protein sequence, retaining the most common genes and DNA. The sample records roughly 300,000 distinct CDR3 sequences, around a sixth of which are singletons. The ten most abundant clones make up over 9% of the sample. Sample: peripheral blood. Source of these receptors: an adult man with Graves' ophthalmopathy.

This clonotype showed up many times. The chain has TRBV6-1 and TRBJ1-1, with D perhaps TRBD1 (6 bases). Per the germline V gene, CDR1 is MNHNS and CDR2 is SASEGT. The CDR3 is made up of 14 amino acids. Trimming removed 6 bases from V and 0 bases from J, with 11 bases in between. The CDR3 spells CASSETGVNTEAFF. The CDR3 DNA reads TGTGCCAGCAGCGAGACAGGAGTGAACACTGAAGCTTTCTTT.

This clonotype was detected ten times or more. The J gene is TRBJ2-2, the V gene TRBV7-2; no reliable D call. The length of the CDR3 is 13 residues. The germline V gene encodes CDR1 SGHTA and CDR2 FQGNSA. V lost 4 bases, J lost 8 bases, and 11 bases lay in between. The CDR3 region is CASSSRAPGELFF. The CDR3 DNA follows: TGTGCCAGCAGCTCCCGGGCCCCTGGGGAGCTGTTTTTT.

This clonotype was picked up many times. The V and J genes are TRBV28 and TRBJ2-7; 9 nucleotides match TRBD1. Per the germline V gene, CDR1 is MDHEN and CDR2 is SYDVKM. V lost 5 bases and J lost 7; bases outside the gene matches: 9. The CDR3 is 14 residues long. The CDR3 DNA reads TGTGCCAGCAGTACGGACAGGGGTTTCGGTGAGCAGTACTTC. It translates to CASSTDRGFGEQYF.

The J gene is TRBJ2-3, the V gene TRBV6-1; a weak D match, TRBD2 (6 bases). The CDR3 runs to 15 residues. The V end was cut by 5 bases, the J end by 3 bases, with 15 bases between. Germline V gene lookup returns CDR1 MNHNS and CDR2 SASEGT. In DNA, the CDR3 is TGTGCCAGCAGTCCTAGGAGGGCTCGGACAGATACGCAGTATTTT. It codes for CASSPRRARTDTQYF.

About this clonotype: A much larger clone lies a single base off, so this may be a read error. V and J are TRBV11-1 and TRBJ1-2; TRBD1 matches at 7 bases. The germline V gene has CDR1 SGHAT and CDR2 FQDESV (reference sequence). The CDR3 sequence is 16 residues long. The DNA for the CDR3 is TGTGCCATCAGCTTAGCGTCGGACAGGAGGTCGGGTGGCTACACCTTC. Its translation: CAISLASDRRSGGYTF.